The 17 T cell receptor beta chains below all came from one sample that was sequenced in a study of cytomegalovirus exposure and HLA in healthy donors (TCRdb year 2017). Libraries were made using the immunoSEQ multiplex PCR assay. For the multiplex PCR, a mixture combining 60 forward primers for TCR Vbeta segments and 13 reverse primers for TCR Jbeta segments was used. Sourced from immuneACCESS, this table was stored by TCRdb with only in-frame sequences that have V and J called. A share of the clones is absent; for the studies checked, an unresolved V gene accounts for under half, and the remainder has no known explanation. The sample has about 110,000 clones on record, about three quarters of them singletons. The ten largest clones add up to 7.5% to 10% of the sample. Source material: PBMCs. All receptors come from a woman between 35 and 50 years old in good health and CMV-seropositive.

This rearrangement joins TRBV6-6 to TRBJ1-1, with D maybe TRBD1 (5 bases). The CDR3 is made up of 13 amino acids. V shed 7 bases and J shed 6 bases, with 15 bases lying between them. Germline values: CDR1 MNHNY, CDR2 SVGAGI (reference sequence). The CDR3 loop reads CASTHGGFAEAFF. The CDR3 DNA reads TGTGCCAGCACCCACGGGGGATTCGCTGAAGCTTTCTTT.

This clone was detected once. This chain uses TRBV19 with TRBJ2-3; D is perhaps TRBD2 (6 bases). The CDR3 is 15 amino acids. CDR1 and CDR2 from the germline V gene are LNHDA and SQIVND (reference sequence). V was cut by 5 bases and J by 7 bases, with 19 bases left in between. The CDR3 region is CASSGATWGGNTQYF. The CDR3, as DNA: TGTGCCAGTAGTGGGGCTACGTGGGGCGGGAATACGCAGTATTTT.

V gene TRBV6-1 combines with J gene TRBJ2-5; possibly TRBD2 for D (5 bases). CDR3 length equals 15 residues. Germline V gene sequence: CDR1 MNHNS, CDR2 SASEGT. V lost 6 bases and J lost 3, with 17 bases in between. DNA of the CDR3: TGTGCCAGCAGCCGAACCCCCCCCGGGGAAGAGACCCAGTACTTC. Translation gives CASSRTPPGEETQYF.

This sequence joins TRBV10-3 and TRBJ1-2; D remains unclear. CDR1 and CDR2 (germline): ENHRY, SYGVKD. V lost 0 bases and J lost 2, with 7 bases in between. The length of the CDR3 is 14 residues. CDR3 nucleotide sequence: TGTGCCATCAGTGAGTCGGGAGCCAACTATGGCTACACCTTC. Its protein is CAISESGANYGYTF.

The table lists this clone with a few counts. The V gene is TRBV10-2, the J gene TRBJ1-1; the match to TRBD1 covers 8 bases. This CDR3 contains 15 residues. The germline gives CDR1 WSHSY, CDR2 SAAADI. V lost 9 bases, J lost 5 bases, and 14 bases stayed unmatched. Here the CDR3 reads CASLRTGLEGTEAFF. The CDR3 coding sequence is TGCGCCAGTCTAAGGACAGGGTTAGAGGGGACTGAAGCTTTCTTT.

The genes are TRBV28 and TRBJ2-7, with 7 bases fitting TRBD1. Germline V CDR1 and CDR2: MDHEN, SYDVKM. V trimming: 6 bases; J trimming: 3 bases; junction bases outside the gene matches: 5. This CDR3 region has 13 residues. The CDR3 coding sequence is TGTGCCAGCAGCAGGGGGTTGATCTACGAGCAGTACTTC. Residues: CASSRGLIYEQYF.

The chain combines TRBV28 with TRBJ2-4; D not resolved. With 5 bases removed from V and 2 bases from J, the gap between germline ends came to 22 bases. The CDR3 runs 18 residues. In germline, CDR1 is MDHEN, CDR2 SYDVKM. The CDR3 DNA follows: TGTGCCAGCAGTGCAAAAGCTGGAACAGTCCTGACCAAAAACATTCAGTACTTC. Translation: CASSAKAGTVLTKNIQYF.

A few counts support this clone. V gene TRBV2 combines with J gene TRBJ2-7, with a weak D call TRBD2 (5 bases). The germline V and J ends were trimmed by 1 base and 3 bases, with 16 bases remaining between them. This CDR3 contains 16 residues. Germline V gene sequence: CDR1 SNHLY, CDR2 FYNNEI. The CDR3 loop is CASSEDGGGPYYEQYF. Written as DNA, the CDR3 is TGTGCCAGCAGTGAAGATGGTGGAGGCCCCTACTACGAGCAGTACTTC. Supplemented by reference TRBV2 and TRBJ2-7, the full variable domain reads EPEVTQTPSHQVTQMGQEVILRCVPISNHLYFYWYRQILGQKVEFLVSFYNNEISEKSEIFDDQFSVERPDGSNFTLKIRSTKLEDSAMYFCASSEDGGGPYYEQYFGPGTRLTVT.

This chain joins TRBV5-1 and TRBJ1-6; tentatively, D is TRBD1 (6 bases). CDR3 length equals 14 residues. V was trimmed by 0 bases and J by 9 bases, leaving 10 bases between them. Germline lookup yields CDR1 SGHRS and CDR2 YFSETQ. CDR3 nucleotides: TGCGCCAGCAGCTTGGCGGGGGGCTTTTCACCCCTCCACTTT. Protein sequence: CASSLAGGFSPLHF.

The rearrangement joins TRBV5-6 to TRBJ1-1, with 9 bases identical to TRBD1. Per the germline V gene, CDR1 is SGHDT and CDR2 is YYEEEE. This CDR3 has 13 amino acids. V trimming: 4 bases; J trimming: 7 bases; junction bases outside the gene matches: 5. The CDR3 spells CASSRDRDNEAFF. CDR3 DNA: TGTGCCAGCAGCAGGGACAGGGACAATGAAGCTTTCTTT.

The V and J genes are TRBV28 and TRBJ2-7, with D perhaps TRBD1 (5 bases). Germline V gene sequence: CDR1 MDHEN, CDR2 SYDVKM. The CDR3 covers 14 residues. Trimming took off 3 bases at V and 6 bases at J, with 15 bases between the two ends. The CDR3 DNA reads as TGTGCCAGCAGTTTGGGCAGGGAAATTGGCGAGCAGTACTTC. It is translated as CASSLGREIGEQYF.

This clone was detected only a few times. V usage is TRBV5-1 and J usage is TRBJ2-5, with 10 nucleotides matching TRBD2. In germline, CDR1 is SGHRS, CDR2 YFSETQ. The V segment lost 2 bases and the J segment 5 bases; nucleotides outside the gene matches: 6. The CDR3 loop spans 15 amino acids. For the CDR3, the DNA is TGCGCCAGCAGCTTACAGCGGGGGGGTGTGGAGACCCAGTACTTC. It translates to CASSLQRGGVETQYF.

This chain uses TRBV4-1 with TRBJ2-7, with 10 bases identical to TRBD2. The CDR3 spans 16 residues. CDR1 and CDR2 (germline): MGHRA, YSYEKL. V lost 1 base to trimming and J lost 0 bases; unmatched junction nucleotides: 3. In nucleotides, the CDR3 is TGCGCCAGCAGCCAAGGGGTAGCGGGAGGCTCCTACGAGCAGTACTTC. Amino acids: CASSQGVAGGSYEQYF.

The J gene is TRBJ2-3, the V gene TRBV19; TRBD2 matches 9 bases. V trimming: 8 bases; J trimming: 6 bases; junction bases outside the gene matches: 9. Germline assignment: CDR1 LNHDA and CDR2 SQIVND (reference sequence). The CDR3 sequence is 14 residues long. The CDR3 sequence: CASASGGTMDTQYF. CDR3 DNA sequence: TGTGCCAGTGCGAGCGGGGGGACCATGGATACGCAGTATTTT.

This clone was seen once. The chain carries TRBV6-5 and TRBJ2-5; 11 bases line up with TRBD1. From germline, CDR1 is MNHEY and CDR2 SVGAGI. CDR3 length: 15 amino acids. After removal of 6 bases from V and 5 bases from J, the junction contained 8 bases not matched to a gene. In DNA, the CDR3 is TGTGCCAGCAGGGACAGGGGGCCGGGTGCGGAGACCCAGTACTTC. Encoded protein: CASRDRGPGAETQYF.

The CDR3 region is CASSFRDTTYNEQFF. The CDR3 bases are TGTGCCAGCAGCTTTCGGGACACCACCTACAATGAGCAGTTCTTC. The chain has TRBV7-9 and TRBJ2-1, with D possibly matching TRBD1 (6 bases). Trimming stripped 3 bases from V and 2 bases from J, with 11 bases between. The CDR3 extends over 15 amino acids. Per germline, CDR1 SEHNR and CDR2 FQNEAQ (reference sequence).

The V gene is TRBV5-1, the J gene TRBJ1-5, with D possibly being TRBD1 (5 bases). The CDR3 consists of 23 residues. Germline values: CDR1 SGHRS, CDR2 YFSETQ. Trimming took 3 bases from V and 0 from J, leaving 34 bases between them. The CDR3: CASSSSLVTADRTESYSNQPQHF. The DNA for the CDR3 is TGCGCCAGCAGCTCCTCCTTGGTCACGGCCGACAGAACGGAAAGTTATAGCAATCAGCCCCAGCATTTT.